This TCR beta chain was retrieved from a study of blood T cell repertoires in COVID-19. Across the study: PBMCs, B-cell-depleted T cells, or T cells were the source of the cDNA or gDNA that made up the material.

Per the original methods: Amplification of reference gene primers provided the estimated nucleated cell counts. The data were produced by immunoSEQ multiplex PCR, yet TCRdb's version contains in-frame clones alone and is incomplete. V, J and clone size derive from that table, while D and trimming were established from the DNA sequence. Among 390,000 or so clones, about 89% were seen once, and the ten largest hold about 2.9%. The V end lost 2 bases, the J end lost 0 bases, and 19 bases lay between the germline ends. The CDR3 covers 18 residues. CDR1 and CDR2 (germline): KGHSH, LQKENI. What was sequenced was peripheral blood. The rearrangement uses TRBV18 and TRBJ2-5; TRBD1 is a possible D gene (6 bases). The source is a woman aged 25 to 39 with COVID-19, enrolled during active disease. The CDR3 here is CASSPYRDNIGDQETQYF. CDR3 nucleotide sequence: TGTGCCAGCTCACCATACAGGGACAATATAGGGGACCAAGAGACCCAGTACTTC.